This TCR beta chain came from a study of T cell responses to AZD1222 COVID-19 vaccine. The study's findings and limits: Repertoire sampling happened only post peak T cell response. Two doses of AZD1222 preceded a rise in Spike-specific TCR breadth and depth.

Points on this clone: Its antigen is unknown.

V lost 2 bases and J 7 bases, leaving 15 bases between the germline ends. This CDR3 has 15 amino acids. Germline lookup yields CDR1 LGHNA and CDR2 YSLEER. The method was immunoSEQ multiplex PCR; TCRdb's version includes in-frame clones alone and lacks a portion of them. The profile covers 85,000 to 120,000 clones, with 86% appearing a single time and less than 6% taken by the ten largest. The rearrangement joins TRBV4-3 to TRBJ2-1; D is perhaps TRBD1 or TRBD2 (5 bases each). The receptor comes from an adult in good health. The input for sequencing was peripheral blood, taken on day 0 of AZD1222 vaccination. This CDR3 is CASSQSIGTRNEQFF. DNA for the CDR3: TGCGCCAGCAGCCAAAGTATCGGGACGAGGAATGAGCAGTTCTTC.